The clone carrying this T cell receptor (beta chain) was detected only once. Its specificity is unknown. Additional DNA sequences in this sample encode the identical CDR3. PCR primers comprised 60 Vbeta and 13 Jbeta primers. The method was immunoSEQ multiplex PCR; TCRdb's version includes in-frame clones alone and lacks a portion of them. The table lists approximately 180,000 clones, roughly 80% of them singletons, with 4% to 6% in the top ten. The data belong to a study of cytomegalovirus exposure and HLA in healthy donors. CDR1 is MNHNS and CDR2 is SASEGT in the germline V gene. Unmatched junction bases numbered 6, after V lost 5 bases and J lost 3 bases. CDR3 length equals 15 residues. Findings of the study overall: Three chains linked to CMV were shown in vitro to be specific for CMV antigens. Listed as cytomegalovirus-associated were 150 to 200 TCR beta chains. In a later analysis, HLA-C alleles had the fewest associated TCRs, DRB1 alleles the most. Using the classifier, cytomegalovirus status was reportedly diagnosed with high specificity and sensitivity.

This receptor was identified in a man aged 18 to 30 in good health and CMV-seronegative. The chain joins TRBV6-1 to TRBJ2-3; TRBD2 agrees at 9 bases. Sequencing used PBMCs. In nucleotides, the CDR3 is TGTGCCAGCAGTCCCCTGGCGGGGGGGACAGATACGCAGTATTTT. Protein product: CASSPLAGGTDTQYF.